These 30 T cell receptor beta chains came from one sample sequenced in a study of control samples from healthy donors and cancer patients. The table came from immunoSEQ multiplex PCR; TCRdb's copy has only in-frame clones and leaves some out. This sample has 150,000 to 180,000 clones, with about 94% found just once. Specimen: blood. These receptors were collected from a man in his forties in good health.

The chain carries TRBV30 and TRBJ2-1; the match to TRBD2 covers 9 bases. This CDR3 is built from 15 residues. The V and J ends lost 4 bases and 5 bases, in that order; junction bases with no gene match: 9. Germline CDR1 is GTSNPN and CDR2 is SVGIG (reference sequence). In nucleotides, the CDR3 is TGTGCCTGGAAACCCCCCAGACTAGCGGACAATGAGCAGTTCTTC. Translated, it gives CAWKPPRLADNEQFF.

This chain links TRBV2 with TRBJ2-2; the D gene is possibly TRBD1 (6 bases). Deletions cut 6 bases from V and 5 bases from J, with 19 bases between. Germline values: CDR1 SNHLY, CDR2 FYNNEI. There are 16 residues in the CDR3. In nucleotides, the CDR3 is TGTGCCAGCAGGGGACAATGGGGCCGGCGGACCGGGGAGCTGTTTTTT. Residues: CASRGQWGRRTGELFF. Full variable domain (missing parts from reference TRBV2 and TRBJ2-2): EPEVTQTPSHQVTQMGQEVILRCVPISNHLYFYWYRQILGQKVEFLVSFYNNEISEKSEIFDDQFSVERPDGSNFTLKIRSTKLEDSAMYFCASRGQWGRRTGELFFGEGSRLTVL.

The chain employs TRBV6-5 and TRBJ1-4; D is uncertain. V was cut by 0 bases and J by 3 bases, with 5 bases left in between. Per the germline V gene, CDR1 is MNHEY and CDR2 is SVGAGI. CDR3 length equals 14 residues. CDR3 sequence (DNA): TGTGCCAGCAGTTACTCAAGGGCTAATGAAAAACTGTTTTTT. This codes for CASSYSRANEKLFF.

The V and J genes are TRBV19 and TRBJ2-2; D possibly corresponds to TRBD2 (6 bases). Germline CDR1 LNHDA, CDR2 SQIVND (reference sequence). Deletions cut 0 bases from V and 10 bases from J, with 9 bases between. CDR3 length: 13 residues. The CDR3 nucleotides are TGTGCCAGTAGTATAGAGGGCGGGGCGGAGCTGTTTTTT. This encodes CASSIEGGAELFF. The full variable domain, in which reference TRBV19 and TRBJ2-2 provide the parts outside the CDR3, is DGGITQSPKYLFRKEGQNVTLSCEQNLNHDAMYWYRQDPGQGLRLIYYSQIVNDFQKGDIAEGYSVSREKKESFPLTVTSAQKNPTAFYLCASSIEGGAELFFGEGSRLTVL.

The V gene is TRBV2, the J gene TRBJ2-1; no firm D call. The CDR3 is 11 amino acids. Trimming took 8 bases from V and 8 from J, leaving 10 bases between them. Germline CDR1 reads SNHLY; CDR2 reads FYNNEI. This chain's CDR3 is CASWFFDEQFF. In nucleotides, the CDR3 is TGTGCCAGCTGGTTTTTCGATGAGCAGTTCTTC.

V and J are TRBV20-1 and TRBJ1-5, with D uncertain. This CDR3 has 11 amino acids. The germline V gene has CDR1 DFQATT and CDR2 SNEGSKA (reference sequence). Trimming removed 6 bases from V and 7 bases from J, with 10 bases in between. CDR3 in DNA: TGCAGTGCCTCTACTGGGCAGCCCCAGCATTTT. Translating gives CSASTGQPQHF.

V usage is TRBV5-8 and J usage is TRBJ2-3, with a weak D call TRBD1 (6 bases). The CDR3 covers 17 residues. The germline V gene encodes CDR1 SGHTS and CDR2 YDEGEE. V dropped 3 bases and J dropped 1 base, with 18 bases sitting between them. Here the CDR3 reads CASSSGHPSTRTDTQYF. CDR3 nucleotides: TGTGCCAGCAGCTCGGGACATCCTTCGACCCGCACAGATACGCAGTATTTT. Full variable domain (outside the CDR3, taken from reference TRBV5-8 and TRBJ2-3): EAGVTQSPTHLIKTRGQQATLRCSPISGHTSVYWYQQALGLGLQFLLWYDEGEERNRGNFPPRFSGRQFPNYSSELNVNALELEDSALYLCASSSGHPSTRTDTQYFGPGTRLTVL.

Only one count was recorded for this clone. The CDR3 sequence: CASSGTIYEQYF. For the CDR3, the DNA is TGTGCCAGCAGCGGTACCATATACGAGCAGTACTTC. The V gene is TRBV7-9, the J gene TRBJ2-7, with no clear D. CDR1 is SEHNR, CDR2 FQNEAQ, per germline (reference sequence). V was shortened by 5 bases and J by 4 bases, with 9 bases between the two germline ends. The CDR3 is made up of 12 amino acids.

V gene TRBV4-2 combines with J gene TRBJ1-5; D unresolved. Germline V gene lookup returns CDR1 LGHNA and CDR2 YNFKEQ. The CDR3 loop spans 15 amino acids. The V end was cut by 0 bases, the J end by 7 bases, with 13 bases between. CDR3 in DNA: TGTGCCAGCAGCCAAGATGGGAGGGCAGTACAGCCCCAGCATTTT. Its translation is CASSQDGRAVQPQHF.

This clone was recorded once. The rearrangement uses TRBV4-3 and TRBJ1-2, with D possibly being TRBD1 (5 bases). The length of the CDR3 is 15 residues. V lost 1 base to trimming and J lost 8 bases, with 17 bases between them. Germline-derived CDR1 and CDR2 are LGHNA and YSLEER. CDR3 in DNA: TGCGCCAGCAGCCAAGTTACGGGACTCTCGAACGGCTACACCTTC. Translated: CASSQVTGLSNGYTF.

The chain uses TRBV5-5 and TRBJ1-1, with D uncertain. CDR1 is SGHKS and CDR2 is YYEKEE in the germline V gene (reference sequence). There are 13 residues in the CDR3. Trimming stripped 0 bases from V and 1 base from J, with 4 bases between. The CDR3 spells CASSLGGNTEAFF. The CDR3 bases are TGTGCCAGCAGCTTGGGGGGGAACACTGAAGCTTTCTTT.

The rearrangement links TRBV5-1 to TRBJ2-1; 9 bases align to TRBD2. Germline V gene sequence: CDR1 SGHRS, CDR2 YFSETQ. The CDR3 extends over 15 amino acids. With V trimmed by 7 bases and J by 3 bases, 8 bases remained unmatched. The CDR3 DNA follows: TGCGCCAGCCTCCCCAGCGGGGGGTACTACAATGAGCAGTTCTTC. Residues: CASLPSGGYYNEQFF.

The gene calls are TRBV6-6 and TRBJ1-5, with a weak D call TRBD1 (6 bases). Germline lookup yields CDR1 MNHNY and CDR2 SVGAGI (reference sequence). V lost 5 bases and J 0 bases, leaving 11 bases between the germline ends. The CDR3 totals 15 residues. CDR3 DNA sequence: TGTGCCAGCAGTGCCCAGGGGAATAGCAATCAGCCCCAGCATTTT. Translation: CASSAQGNSNQPQHF.

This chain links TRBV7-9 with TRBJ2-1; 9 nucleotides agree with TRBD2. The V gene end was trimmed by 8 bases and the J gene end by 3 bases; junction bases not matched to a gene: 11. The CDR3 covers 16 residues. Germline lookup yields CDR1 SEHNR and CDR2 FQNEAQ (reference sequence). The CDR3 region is CASPVLVAGDYNEQFF. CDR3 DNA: TGTGCCAGCCCCGTGTTAGTAGCGGGAGACTACAATGAGCAGTTCTTC.

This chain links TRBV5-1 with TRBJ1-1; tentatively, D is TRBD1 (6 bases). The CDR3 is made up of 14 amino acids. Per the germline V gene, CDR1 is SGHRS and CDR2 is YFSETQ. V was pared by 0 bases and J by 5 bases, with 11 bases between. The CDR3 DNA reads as TGCGCCAGCAGCTTGGAAGGCAGGGGAACTGAAGCTTTCTTT. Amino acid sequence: CASSLEGRGTEAFF. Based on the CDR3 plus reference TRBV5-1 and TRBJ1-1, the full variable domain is KAGVTQTPRYLIKTRGQQVTLSCSPISGHRSVSWYQQTPGQGLQFLFEYFSETQRNKGNFPGRFSGRQFSNSRSEMNVSTLELGDSALYLCASSLEGRGTEAFFGQGTRLTVV.

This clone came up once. As DNA, the CDR3 is TGTGCCACCAGTGACTCTAGGACACCTAGCAATCAGCCCCAGCATTTT. It translates to CATSDSRTPSNQPQHF. This chain uses TRBV24-1 with TRBJ1-5; possible D gene TRBD1, 5 bases. The germline V gene encodes CDR1 KGHDR and CDR2 SFDVKD. V lost 4 bases, J lost 0 bases, and 12 bases lay in between. The CDR3 spans 16 residues.

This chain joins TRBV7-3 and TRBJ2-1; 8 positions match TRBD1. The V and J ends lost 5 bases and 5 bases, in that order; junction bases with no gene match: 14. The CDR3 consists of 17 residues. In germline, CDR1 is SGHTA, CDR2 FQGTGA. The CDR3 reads CASSPYRIRQGNNEQFF. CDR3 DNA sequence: TGTGCCAGCAGCCCTTACAGGATAAGACAGGGGAACAATGAGCAGTTCTTC.

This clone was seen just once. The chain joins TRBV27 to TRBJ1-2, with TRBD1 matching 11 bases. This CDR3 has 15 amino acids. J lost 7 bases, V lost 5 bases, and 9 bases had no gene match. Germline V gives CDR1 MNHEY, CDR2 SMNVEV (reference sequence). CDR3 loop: CASSDTPGQGGGYTF. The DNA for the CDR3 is TGTGCCAGCAGTGATACCCCGGGACAGGGGGGTGGCTACACCTTC.

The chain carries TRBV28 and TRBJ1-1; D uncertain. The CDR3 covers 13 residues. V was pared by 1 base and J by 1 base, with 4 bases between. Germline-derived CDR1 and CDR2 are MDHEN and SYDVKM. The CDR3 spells CASSLSQNTEAFF. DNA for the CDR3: TGTGCCAGCAGTTTATCCCAGAACACTGAAGCTTTCTTT.

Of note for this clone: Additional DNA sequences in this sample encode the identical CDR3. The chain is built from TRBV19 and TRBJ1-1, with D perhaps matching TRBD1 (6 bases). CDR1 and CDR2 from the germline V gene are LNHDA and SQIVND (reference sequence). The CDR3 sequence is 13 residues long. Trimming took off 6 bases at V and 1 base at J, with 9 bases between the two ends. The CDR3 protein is CASSQGRNTEAFF. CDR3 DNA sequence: TGTGCCAGTAGCCAGGGGAGGAACACTGAAGCTTTCTTT.

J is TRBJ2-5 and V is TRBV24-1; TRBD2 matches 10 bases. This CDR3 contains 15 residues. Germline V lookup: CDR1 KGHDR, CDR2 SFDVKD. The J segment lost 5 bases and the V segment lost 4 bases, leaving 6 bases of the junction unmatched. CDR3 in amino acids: CATSEAGTSVETQYF. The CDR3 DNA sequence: TGTGCCACCAGTGAGGCCGGGACTAGCGTTGAGACCCAGTACTTC.

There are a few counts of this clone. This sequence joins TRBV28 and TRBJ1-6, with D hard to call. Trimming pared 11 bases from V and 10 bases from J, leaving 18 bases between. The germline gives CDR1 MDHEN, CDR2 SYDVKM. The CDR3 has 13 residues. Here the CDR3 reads CASGLIARSPLHF. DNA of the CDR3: TGTGCCTCCGGGTTGATTGCTAGGTCACCCCTCCACTTT.

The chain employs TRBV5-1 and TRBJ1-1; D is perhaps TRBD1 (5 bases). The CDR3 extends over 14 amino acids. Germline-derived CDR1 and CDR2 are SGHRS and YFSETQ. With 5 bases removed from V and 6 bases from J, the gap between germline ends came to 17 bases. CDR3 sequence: CASRSSVSGPEAFF. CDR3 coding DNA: TGCGCCAGCAGATCCAGCGTATCGGGGCCTGAAGCTTTCTTT.

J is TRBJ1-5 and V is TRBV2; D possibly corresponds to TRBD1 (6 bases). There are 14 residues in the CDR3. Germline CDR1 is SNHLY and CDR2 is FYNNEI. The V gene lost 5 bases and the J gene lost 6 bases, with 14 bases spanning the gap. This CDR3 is CASSFTGLGQPQHF. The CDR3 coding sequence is TGTGCCAGCAGTTTTACAGGGTTGGGTCAGCCCCAGCATTTT.

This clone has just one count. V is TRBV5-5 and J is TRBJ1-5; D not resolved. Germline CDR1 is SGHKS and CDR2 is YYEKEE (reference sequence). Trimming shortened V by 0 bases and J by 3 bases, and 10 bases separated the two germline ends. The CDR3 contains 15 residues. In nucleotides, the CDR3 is TGTGCCAGCAGCTTGGTAACAGTGAACAATCAGCCCCAGCATTTT. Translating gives CASSLVTVNNQPQHF.

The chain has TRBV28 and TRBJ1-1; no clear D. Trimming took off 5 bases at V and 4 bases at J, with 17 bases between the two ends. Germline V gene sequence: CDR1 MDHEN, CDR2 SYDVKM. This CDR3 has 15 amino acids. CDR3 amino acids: CASSPLRVLGTEAFF. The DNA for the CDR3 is TGTGCCAGCAGTCCCCTACGGGTGTTGGGCACTGAAGCTTTCTTT.

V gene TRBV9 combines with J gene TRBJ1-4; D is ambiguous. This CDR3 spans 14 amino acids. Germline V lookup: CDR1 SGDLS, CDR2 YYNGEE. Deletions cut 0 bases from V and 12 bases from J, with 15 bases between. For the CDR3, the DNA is TGTGCCAGCAGCGTAGGAGCTGGGATCGAAGAACTGTTTTTT. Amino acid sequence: CASSVGAGIEELFF.

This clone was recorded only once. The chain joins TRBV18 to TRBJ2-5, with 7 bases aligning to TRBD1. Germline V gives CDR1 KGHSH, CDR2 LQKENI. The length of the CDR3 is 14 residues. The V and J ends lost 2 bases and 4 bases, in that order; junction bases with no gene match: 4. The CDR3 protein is CASSPWAGGETQYF. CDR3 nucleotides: TGTGCCAGCTCACCATGGGCAGGGGGAGAGACCCAGTACTTC.

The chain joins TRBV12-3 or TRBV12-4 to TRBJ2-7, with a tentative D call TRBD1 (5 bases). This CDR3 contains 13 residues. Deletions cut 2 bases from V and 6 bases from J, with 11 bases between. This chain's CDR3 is CASSLIRGREQYF. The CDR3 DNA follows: TGTGCCAGCAGTTTAATAAGGGGTCGCGAGCAGTACTTC.

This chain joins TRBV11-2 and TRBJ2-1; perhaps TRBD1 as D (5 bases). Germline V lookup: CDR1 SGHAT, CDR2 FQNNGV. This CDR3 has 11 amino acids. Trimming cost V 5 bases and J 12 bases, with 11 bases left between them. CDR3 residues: CASSPGQGQFF. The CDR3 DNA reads TGTGCCAGCAGCCCCGGGCAGGGGCAGTTCTTC.